The following is a T cell receptor beta chain sequence with its context. The antigen remains unidentified. The data derive from a study of T cell responses to AZD1222 COVID-19 vaccine. In germline, CDR1 is KGHSH, CDR2 LQKENI. The CDR3 covers 18 residues. With V trimmed by 0 bases and J by 0 bases, 5 bases remained unmatched. Study-level points and caveats: Spike-specific TCR breadth and depth grew following two AZD1222 doses. The repertoires were collected only after the peak T cell response. Nearly half of spike-specific TCRs reportedly target unmutated variant regions.

Repertoires were generated with immunoSEQ multiplex PCR, while TCRdb's copy carries only in-frame clones and drops some. The repertoire consists of 100,000 or so clones, with nearly 95% occurring once and the leading ten covering 1.7%. The clonotype originates from an adult in good health. The sequencing here drew on peripheral blood, taken on day 0 of AZD1222 vaccination. The chain carries TRBV18 and TRBJ2-6, with TRBD1 matching 7 bases. The DNA for the CDR3 is TGTGCCAGCTCACCACCGTCAGGGGGATTCTCTGGGGCCAACGTCCTGACTTTC. Translation: CASSPPSGGFSGANVLTF.